This T cell receptor (beta chain) was retrieved from a study of T cells in Graves' hyperthyroidism and ophthalmopathy (dated by TCRdb to between 2017 and 2020). Concerning the study at large: Peripheral blood was sampled at the time of initial diagnosis, prior to any treatment. TCR V-J signatures able to tell the groups apart were searched for in a discovery cohort of about a hundred patients, of whom more than 40 had Graves' ophthalmopathy and around 56 had stable Graves' hyperthyroidism. Whether ophthalmopathy could be predicted prospectively was tested in an independent validation cohort made up of under 20 hyperthyroidism patients plus 17 patients who later progressed to ophthalmopathy. The approximately 98 discovery patients were randomly divided into training and test sets at a 7:3 ratio. In addition, the study compared T-cell repertoires in thyroid tissue and in blood from a handful of Graves' hyperthyroidism patients. After blood sampling, hyperthyroidism patients were treated with methimazole at a starting dose of 30 mg daily, and ophthalmopathy patients were treated with high-dose intravenous methylprednisolone. According to the paper, TCR Vbeta CDR3 sequencing was carried out on 135 peripheral blood samples, which came from fewer than 50 ophthalmopathy, around 75 hyperthyroidism and about 17 progressor patients.

The TCR beta CDR3 regions were amplified from the RNA transcripts. For the first round of RT-PCR on the TCR CDR3, the HTBI primer set was used together with the Qiagen OneStep RT-PCR kit. The libraries were constructed in a second round of multiplex PCR and then size-selected and purified. Libraries were sequenced paired-end with 100 bp reads on an Illumina HiSeq2000. As for the authors' bioinformatics: SOAPnuke was used to process the raw data, with reads discarded if the reads contained adapters or uncalled bases, had a mean Phred below 15, or lacked an exact constant-primer or identifier match. High-quality paired reads were merged using COPE v1.2.5, and each unique nucleotide sequence was defined as a clonotype. MiTCR v1.1 was used to align clonotypes to the IMGT TRBV, TRBD and TRBJ reference segments. The analysis was restricted to V-J combinations with a frequency above 0.0001, which together covered roughly 99% of the repertoires. The TCS score was defined as F50 (clonal expansion) divided by E x V (chaos), with BLOSUM62-based TCRdist calculated between CDR3 peptides within each V-J. Welch's t-statistics and random forest reduced around 550 V-J features to around 14, which were used in a naive Bayes classifier (R e1071). Through fastp at Q25 and MiXCR, TCRdb rebuilt clones from the public reads, retaining in-frame beta chains. Each entry merges the rows of one CDR3 protein and shows their most common DNA and genes. TCRdb assigned the V and J calls; the authors' analysis was not used. A total of hundreds of thousands of distinct CDR3 sequences appear in this sample, less than 20% of them only once. Roughly 26% of the sample is taken by the ten largest.

V was cut back by 2 bases and J by 5 bases, leaving a gap of 15 bases between them. According to the germline V gene (reference sequence), CDR1 reads PRHDT and CDR2 reads FYEKMQ. The CDR3 has 16 amino acids, counting the end cysteine and phenylalanine. Only the CDR3 region is kept as DNA, spanning 48 bases read in frame from base 1. Hyperthyroidism patients were aged 18 to 65 years and newly diagnosed, with disease duration of less than 2 months. The study excluded patients with uncontrolled infections, other autoimmune diseases, pregnancy or lactation. Diagnoses were established on the basis of clinical symptoms, serum thyroxine and TRAb, thyroid ultrasound, and orbital computed tomography. Blood from progressor patients was collected at the time of first diagnosis with hyperthyroidism, before any ophthalmopathy symptoms had appeared. PBMCs were separated from about 10 ml of fresh peripheral blood using Ficoll-Paque density gradient centrifugation. Patients classed as progressors first received a Graves' hyperthyroidism diagnosis and then went on to develop ophthalmopathy during follow-up. Trizol reagent was used to extract total RNA, and RNA quality was then checked on an Agilent 2100 Bioanalyzer.

On the study overall, not on this receptor specifically: Sample size was not statistically predetermined, and blinding of investigators to group allocation was not performed. In validation, the model predicted progression to ophthalmopathy with 65% to 71% sensitivity and about 72% specificity, a median of 6.5 months before onset. Most expanded thyroid clonotypes (frequency above 0.001) were also detected in blood, suggesting blood repertoires may reflect thyroid immune responses. In cross-validation, a model built on a 13 V-J signature told ophthalmopathy apart from stable hyperthyroidism with less than 90% sensitivity and roughly 83% specificity, and in testing the same model reached 80%/75%.

A word on this clonotype: Its binding antigen is unknown. The input lacks base qualities; no much larger clone sits a single base away.

The receptor's source is a young woman with Graves' hyperthyroidism that later progressed to Graves' ophthalmopathy. Source material: blood. The chain was built from TRBV13 and TRBJ2-2; the D gene cannot be resolved reliably. The base sequence is TGTGCCAGCAGCTTATTTACTGCCCTGGGGACCGGGGAGCTGTTTTTT. This codes for CASSLFTALGTGELFF.